This TCR beta chain was found in a study of T cell repertoires in cytomegalovirus infection. TCRdb called the reads again in MiXCR, with one record for every CDR3 protein. The table has fewer than 550,000 distinct CDR3 sequences, about 25% seen once; the top ten hold approximately 13%. This clonotype was found many times. Germline V gene lookup returns CDR1 SGHTA and CDR2 FQGNSA. This CDR3 is 16 amino acids long. V was pared by 4 bases and J by 4 bases, with 4 bases of the junction left unmatched. V and J are TRBV7-2 and TRBJ1-4; TRBD1 agrees at 12 bases. What was sequenced was PBMCs. The TCR was taken from a human donor in good health (CMV status not recorded). Some clones in this sample may be carry-over from other donors' samples. As DNA, the CDR3 is TGTGCCAGCAGCTGGGGACAGGGGGCGAATAATGAAAAACTGTTTTTT. Protein product: CASSWGQGANNEKLFF.